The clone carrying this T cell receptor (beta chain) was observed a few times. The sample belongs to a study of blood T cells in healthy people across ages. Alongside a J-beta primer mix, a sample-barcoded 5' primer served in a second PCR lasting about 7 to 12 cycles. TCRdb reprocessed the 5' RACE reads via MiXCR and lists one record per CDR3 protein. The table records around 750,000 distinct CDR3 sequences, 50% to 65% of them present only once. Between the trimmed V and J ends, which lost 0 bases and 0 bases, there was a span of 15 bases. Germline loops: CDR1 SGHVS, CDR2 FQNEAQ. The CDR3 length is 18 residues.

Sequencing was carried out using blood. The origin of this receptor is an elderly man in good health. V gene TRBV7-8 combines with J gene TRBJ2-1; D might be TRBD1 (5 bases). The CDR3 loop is CASSLATRAGRSYNEQFF. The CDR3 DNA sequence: TGTGCCAGCAGCTTAGCAACCCGAGCAGGGCGCTCCTACAATGAGCAGTTCTTC. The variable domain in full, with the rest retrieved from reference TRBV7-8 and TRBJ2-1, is GAGVSQSPRYKVAKRGQDVALRCDPISGHVSLFWYQQALGQGPEFLTYFQNEAQLDKSGLPSDRFFAERPEGSVSTLKIQRTQQEDSAVYLCASSLATRAGRSYNEQFFGPGTRLTVL.